This entry describes one T cell receptor (beta chain). Its antigen is not known. This CDR3 contains 14 residues. Germline V gene data show CDR1 as SGHTA and CDR2 as FQGNSA. V lost 5 bases to trimming and J lost 2 bases; unmatched junction nucleotides: 5. This entry belongs to a study of Ad26.COV2.S vaccination and SARS-CoV-2 variants. Study details: In the COV1001 trial, the donor was in the Ad26.COV2.S arm. Ad26.COV2.S was injected intramuscularly once or twice, 56 days apart.

Indicated treatment: roughly 20 received Ad26.COV2.S at low or high dose, single or two shots; about 5 received placebo; per-sample allocation not given. Material that was analyzed had been drawn on day 63 after the first vaccine or placebo injection. Expressing Wuhan-strain SARS-CoV-2 spike, an Ad26 vector served as the vaccine. Produced via immunoSEQ multiplex PCR; TCRdb's table is partial and in-frame only. This sample has around 300,000 clones, with 75% to 90% found just once. Notes on the study in general: Ad26.COV2.S recipients had broader spike-specific TCRs (P = 0.0014).

V is TRBV7-2 and J is TRBJ2-7; 8 bases line up with TRBD2. The receptor's source is a person between 18 and 59 years old who received the Ad26.COV2.S COVID-19 vaccine or a placebo. Here the sequenced sample was peripheral blood, taken in a trial of Ad26.COV2.S vaccine versus placebo. CDR3 residues: CASSLTSGPYEQYF. DNA for the CDR3: TGTGCCAGCAGCCTCACTAGCGGCCCCTACGAGCAGTACTTC.